This is a list of T cell receptor beta chains from one sample in a study of CXCR3-negative and CXCR3-positive naive CD8 T cells. TCRdb re-called the 5' RACE reads, yielding one record per CDR3 amino acid sequence without DNA. The listing contains over 100,000 distinct CDR3 sequences. The sequenced sample was naive CXCR3+ CD8+ T cells from blood. The receptors originated from a human donor in good health. Some clones in this sample may be carry-over from other donors' samples. Both conserved end residues are part of each CDR3. The order of the fields is J gene, V gene, CDR3 protein.

TRBJ2-3	TRBV18	CASSPPDRGSTDTQYF
TRBJ2-6	TRBV7-9	CASSLSLGSGANVLTF
TRBJ1-1	TRBV27	CASSTLDAYTEAFF
TRBJ2-1	TRBV12-3/TRBV12-4	CASSEGAGLYNEQFF
TRBJ2-7	TRBV6-2/TRBV6-3	CASSWVRGRANSYEQYF
TRBJ2-7	TRBV7-8	CASSLDGSSYEQYF
TRBJ1-2	TRBV4-1	CASSPSAGGERGYGYTF
TRBJ2-7	TRBV4-3	CASSQEGASQQYF
TRBJ2-5	TRBV28	CASSQGQGRETQYF
TRBJ2-3	TRBV29-1	CSVVASGGGDTQYF
TRBJ2-3	TRBV5-6	CASSFWGAATQYF
TRBJ2-2	TRBV5-1	CASSPGQGRTGELFF
TRBJ2-3	TRBV7-3	CASSLQGYADTQYF
TRBJ1-5	TRBV4-1	CASSQVAADLGNQPQHF
TRBJ2-1	TRBV6-2/TRBV6-3	CASSYGSNEQFF
TRBJ2-7	TRBV29-1	CSVVQNTYEQYF
TRBJ2-7	TRBV7-9	CASSLLGSYEQYF
TRBJ2-7	TRBV19	CASSYGTGTFYEQYF
TRBJ2-3	TRBV12-3/TRBV12-4	CASSLALAGTSVTDTQYF
TRBJ2-7	TRBV18	CASSLDRVAYVQYF
TRBJ2-1	TRBV28	CASSTSGYNEQFF
TRBJ2-7	TRBV7-9	CASSSRSRTGMNEQYF
TRBJ2-3	TRBV6-5	CASRLAVMGTDTQYF
TRBJ2-7	TRBV29-1	CSVDASGGGASYEQYF
TRBJ1-2	TRBV20-1	CSARDGPFNANYGYTF
TRBJ2-1	TRBV6-1	CASSEVLLEQFF
TRBJ2-7	TRBV13	CASTSRDGSYEQYF
TRBJ1-6	TRBV9	CASSALTGANNSPLHF
TRBJ2-7	TRBV12-3/TRBV12-4	CASTKTGGYEQYF
TRBJ2-1	TRBV7-9	CASSLGTGDEQFF
TRBJ2-7	TRBV6-6	CASRTQEAYEQYF
TRBJ2-3	TRBV18	CASSPPEREDTQYF
TRBJ2-3	TRBV12-3/TRBV12-4	CASSPGTSGGKQYF
TRBJ2-1	TRBV15	CATSREEMGTSERNEQFF
TRBJ1-5	TRBV28	CASSFEGQPQHF
TRBJ2-1	TRBV9	CASSVEPGLGWTSGTNEQFF
TRBJ2-7	TRBV6-5	CASGSGVHEQYF
TRBJ2-3	TRBV4-2	CASSKQQASGPDTQYF
TRBJ2-1	TRBV18	CASSPGGWDEQFF
TRBJ2-2	TRBV10-3	CAISESLAGESTGELFF
TRBJ2-7	TRBV5-1	CASSLARLAEYEQYF
TRBJ2-1	TRBV9	CASSVEGGSGLAGDYNEQFF
TRBJ2-7	TRBV20-1	CSASPLQGGSYEQYF
TRBJ2-7	TRBV7-9	CASSFWDRGVYEQYF
TRBJ2-1	TRBV7-9	CASSAKEAGVSNEQFF
TRBJ2-2	TRBV29-1	CSVEDGGTNTGELFF
TRBJ2-5	TRBV6-5	CASSYGLTQETQYF
TRBJ1-4	TRBV25-1	CASSEYQGAREKLFF